The T cell receptor (beta chain) described here comes from a study of response to subunit inactivated influenza vaccine. Overall study findings and caveats: T cells newly recruited by each seasonal influenza vaccination are few, the authors suggested.

This clonotype was seen a handful of times. Its antigen is unknown. TCRdb redid the calling of the RT-PCR reads with MiXCR, one entry per CDR3 protein. The sample shows 430,000 or so distinct CDR3 sequences, about 10% of them seen only once. The CDR3 is made up of 18 amino acids. Trimming shortened V by 0 bases and J by 0 bases, and 15 bases separated the two germline ends. Germline V gives CDR1 MGHRA, CDR2 YSYEKL. The J gene is TRBJ2-1, the V gene TRBV4-1; weak D call: TRBD1 (6 bases). The material was PBMCs from blood, obtained roughly 6 weeks after vaccination. This TCR derives from a man in his forties or fifties who received an inactivated influenza vaccine. The CDR3 here is CASSQDFSVGASYNEQFF. The CDR3 coding sequence is TGCGCCAGCAGCCAAGATTTCAGCGTGGGGGCCTCCTACAATGAGCAGTTCTTC.